The 22 T cell receptor beta chains reported below all come from one sample, sequenced in a study of regulatory dendritic cells for organ transplantation. Data came from immunoSEQ multiplex PCR; TCRdb stores just in-frame clones and leaves some out. The sample has some 9,300 clones, approximately 65% seen once. These receptors lack a known antigen. CFSE-labeled sorted T cells met regulatory or mature dendritic cells for more than four days. The material sequenced was naive CD4+ T cells from blood cultured with dendritic cells. Documented subset: CD45RA+ naive T cells. These receptors were obtained from a human donor in good health.

The rearrangement joins TRBV6-5 to TRBJ1-1; D unresolved. Trimming pared 6 bases from V and 4 bases from J, leaving 12 bases between. The CDR3 loop spans 13 amino acids. Germline V gives CDR1 MNHEY, CDR2 SVGAGI. In DNA, the CDR3 is TGTGCCAGCAGCCCGCCTCGGGGCACTGAAGCTTTCTTT. Residues: CASSPPRGTEAFF.

V gene TRBV5-1 combines with J gene TRBJ2-3; a possible D gene is TRBD1 (5 bases). V was clipped by 9 bases and J by 2 bases, with 16 bases between them. The CDR3 extends over 14 amino acids. CDR1 and CDR2 from the germline V gene are SGHRS and YFSETQ. DNA for the CDR3: TGCGCCACCACACAAGGGGATTACACAGATACGCAGTATTTT. Translating it yields CATTQGDYTDTQYF.

V usage is TRBV5-1 and J usage is TRBJ1-1, with D hard to call. Germline loops: CDR1 SGHRS, CDR2 YFSETQ. V was cut by 4 bases and J by 2 bases, with 12 bases left in between. CDR3 length equals 14 residues. The chain's CDR3 is CASSRTGGNTEAFF. CDR3 DNA sequence: TGCGCCAGCAGCCGGACGGGAGGTAACACTGAAGCTTTCTTT.

V is TRBV19 and J is TRBJ2-5; D gene uncertain. This CDR3 is 15 amino acids long. Germline V gives CDR1 LNHDA, CDR2 SQIVND (reference sequence). Trimming left V 1 base short and J 4 bases short, with 13 bases between. CDR3 sequence reads: CASSIGSPKRETQYF. DNA for the CDR3: TGTGCCAGTAGTATAGGGAGCCCCAAGAGAGAGACCCAGTACTTC.

The V gene is TRBV7-9, the J gene TRBJ2-1, with D perhaps TRBD2 (5 bases). Germline V gene data show CDR1 as SEHNR and CDR2 as FQNEAQ (reference sequence). This CDR3 has 14 amino acids. V shed 0 bases and J shed 3 bases, with 6 bases lying between them. The CDR3 here is CASSLAGVYNEQFF. The CDR3 DNA sequence: TGTGCCAGCAGCTTAGCCGGGGTCTACAATGAGCAGTTCTTC.

The genes are TRBV18 and TRBJ2-2; TRBD2 is a possible D gene (5 bases). CDR3 length equals 15 residues. With 2 bases removed from V and 2 bases from J, the gap between germline ends came to 9 bases. Germline CDR1 reads KGHSH; CDR2 reads LQKENI. CDR3 DNA: TGTGCCAGCTCACCATTCGGGGATAACACCGGGGAGCTGTTTTTT. It translates to CASSPFGDNTGELFF.

J is TRBJ2-1 and V is TRBV7-2; D possibly corresponds to TRBD2 (6 bases). In germline, CDR1 is SGHTA, CDR2 FQGNSA. The CDR3 runs 14 residues. V was trimmed by 0 bases and J by 5 bases, leaving 8 bases between them. The DNA of the CDR3 is TGTGCCAGCAGCTTAGCGTGGACTAACAATGAGCAGTTCTTC. Its translation is CASSLAWTNNEQFF.

This clone was picked up one time. The genes are TRBV2 and TRBJ1-5, with 7 bases that match TRBD1. With V trimmed by 2 bases and J by 5 bases, 6 bases remained unmatched. Germline V CDR1 and CDR2: SNHLY, FYNNEI. The CDR3 sequence is 15 residues long. The CDR3 bases are TGTGCCAGCAGTGAACGACAGGGCACTCATCAGCCCCAGCATTTT. Residues: CASSERQGTHQPQHF.

V and J are TRBV2 and TRBJ1-6; a possible D gene is TRBD1 (6 bases). Trimming stripped 10 bases from V and 1 base from J, with 20 bases between. The CDR3 length is 17 residues. Germline loops: CDR1 SNHLY, CDR2 FYNNEI. CDR3 coding DNA: TGTGCCACCAATCCTGGGTCAGGGGTGTCCTATAATTCACCCCTCCACTTT. Its translation is CATNPGSGVSYNSPLHF.

The chain links TRBV7-2 to TRBJ2-1, with D tentatively TRBD2 (7 bases). The CDR3 has 13 amino acids. The germline V gene encodes CDR1 SGHTA and CDR2 FQGNSA. V lost 3 bases to trimming and J lost 15 bases, with 18 bases between them. DNA for the CDR3: TGTGCCAGCAGCTTCCTAGCGTCGGGGGGCTGGTTCTTC. This sequence encodes CASSFLASGGWFF.

The chain is built from TRBV9 and TRBJ1-4; D is perhaps TRBD1 (6 bases). Germline-derived CDR1 and CDR2 are SGDLS and YYNGEE. This CDR3 has 17 residues. V lost 3 bases and J 6 bases, leaving 21 bases between the germline ends. CDR3 DNA sequence: TGTGCCAGCAGCGCCGACAGGACCTCCGTAGGGGATGAAAAACTGTTTTTT. Protein product: CASSADRTSVGDEKLFF. The complete variable domain, with remaining parts taken from reference TRBV9 and TRBJ1-4, reads DSGVTQTPKHLITATGQRVTLRCSPRSGDLSVYWYQQSLDQGLQFLIQYYNGEERAKGNILERFSAQQFPDLHSELNLSSLELGDSALYFCASSADRTSVGDEKLFFGSGTQLSVL.

This chain joins TRBV30 and TRBJ2-7; D is possibly TRBD2 (6 bases). Per germline, CDR1 GTSNPN and CDR2 SVGIG (reference sequence). CDR3 length: 15 residues. V gave up 0 bases and J gave up 4 bases, with 16 bases separating them. The CDR3 loop reads CAWSVLGGATYEQYF. For the CDR3, the DNA is TGTGCCTGGAGTGTACTGGGCGGGGCGACATACGAGCAGTACTTC.

V is TRBV5-1 and J is TRBJ1-6; TRBD1 matches at 7 bases. V gave up 3 bases and J gave up 13 bases; unmatched junction bases: 10. CDR1 and CDR2 from the germline V gene are SGHRS and YFSETQ. The CDR3 is 14 residues long. The CDR3 reads CASSYAGTVNPLHF. CDR3 bases: TGCGCCAGCAGCTATGCCGGGACAGTCAATCCCCTCCACTTT.

V usage is TRBV18 and J usage is TRBJ2-1; 10 positions match TRBD2. This CDR3 comprises 15 residues. Trimming removed 3 bases from V and 8 bases from J; junction bases left unmatched: 7. Germline-derived CDR1 and CDR2 are KGHSH and LQKENI. CDR3 loop: CASSPSGTSEYEQFF. CDR3 nucleotide sequence: TGTGCCAGCTCACCGTCCGGGACTAGCGAATATGAGCAGTTCTTC.

The rearrangement joins TRBV5-1 to TRBJ1-2; 8 positions agree with TRBD1. The CDR3 is made up of 13 amino acids. Germline lookup yields CDR1 SGHRS and CDR2 YFSETQ. With 3 bases clipped from V and 2 bases from J, the junction kept 0 bases outside the gene matches. The CDR3 nucleotides are TGCGCCAGCAGCTGGGACAGGAACTATGGCTACACCTTC. It specifies CASSWDRNYGYTF.

The V call is TRBV7-8, the J call TRBJ2-5, with TRBD2 matching 9 bases. The J segment lost 2 bases and the V segment lost 7 bases, leaving 11 bases of the junction unmatched. CDR1 and CDR2 (germline): SGHVS, FQNEAQ. The CDR3 length is 16 residues. CDR3: CASISGLAALQETQYF. The DNA of the CDR3 is TGTGCCAGCATATCGGGACTAGCAGCCCTTCAAGAGACCCAGTACTTC.

V gene TRBV6-1 combines with J gene TRBJ2-7, with 8 bases fitting TRBD2. The CDR3 is 15 residues long. Trimming cost V 5 bases and J 2 bases; bases outside gene matches: 8. CDR1 and CDR2 from the germline V gene are MNHNS and SASEGT. The DNA for the CDR3 is TGTGCCAGCAGTCGAACTGCGGGACTAGCCTACGAGCAGTACTTC. It is translated as CASSRTAGLAYEQYF.

This sequence joins TRBV11-3 and TRBJ1-6; the D gene is possibly TRBD1 (5 bases). The length of the CDR3 is 15 residues. Germline CDR1 is SGHNT and CDR2 is YENEEA. V dropped 0 bases and J dropped 7 bases, with 10 bases sitting between them. CDR3 DNA sequence: TGTGCCAGCAGCTTAGATCCAGGGAGGAATTCACCCCTCCACTTT. Protein: CASSLDPGRNSPLHF.

This chain connects TRBV6-1 to TRBJ1-5, with D possibly matching TRBD1 (5 bases). Trimming cost V 7 bases and J 3 bases, with 13 bases left between them. This CDR3 has 14 residues. Germline V gene sequence: CDR1 MNHNS, CDR2 SASEGT. CDR3 DNA sequence: TGTGCCAGCACCAGGGTTGTCGACAATCAGCCCCAGCATTTT. Its translation: CASTRVVDNQPQHF.

A remark on this clone: One junction end does not reproduce the germline sequence, and a read error may be involved. The chain employs TRBV2 and TRBJ2-2; perhaps TRBD1 as D (5 bases). This CDR3 has 12 amino acids. The germline V gene has CDR1 SNHLY and CDR2 FYNNEI. Written as DNA, the CDR3 is TGTGCCACCAGTGTAGGGGTTGGGGAGCTGTTTTTT. This sequence encodes CATSVGVGELFF. Supplemented by reference TRBV2 and TRBJ2-2, the full variable domain reads EPEVTQTPSHQVTQMGQEVILRCVPISNHLYFYWYRQILGQKVEFLVSFYNNEISEKSEIFDDQFSVERPDGSNFTLKIRSTKLEDSAMYFCATSVGVGELFFGEGSRLTVL.

The J gene is TRBJ1-6, the V gene TRBV2; 7 bases agree with TRBD1. The length of the CDR3 is 14 residues. The germline gives CDR1 SNHLY, CDR2 FYNNEI. J was trimmed by 10 bases and V by 8 bases; bases with no gene match: 11. Here the CDR3 DNA reads TGTGCCAGCTGCGCGGACAGGACTGGCTCACCCCTCCACTTT. Translated: CASCADRTGSPLHF. The full variable domain, with the rest looked up from reference TRBV2 and TRBJ1-6, is EPEVTQTPSHQVTQMGQEVILRCVPISNHLYFYWYRQILGQKVEFLVSFYNNEISEKSEIFDDQFSVERPDGSNFTLKIRSTKLEDSAMYFCASCADRTGSPLHFGNGTRLTVT.

This chain uses TRBV6-1 with TRBJ2-7, with 7 bases identical to TRBD1. Germline loops: CDR1 MNHNS, CDR2 SASEGT. After removal of 1 base from V and 0 bases from J, the junction contained 12 bases not matched to a gene. The CDR3 loop spans 18 amino acids. The CDR3 loop is CASSEVSPGTAFSYEQYF. CDR3 bases: TGTGCCAGCAGTGAAGTGTCACCCGGGACAGCCTTCTCCTACGAGCAGTACTTC.